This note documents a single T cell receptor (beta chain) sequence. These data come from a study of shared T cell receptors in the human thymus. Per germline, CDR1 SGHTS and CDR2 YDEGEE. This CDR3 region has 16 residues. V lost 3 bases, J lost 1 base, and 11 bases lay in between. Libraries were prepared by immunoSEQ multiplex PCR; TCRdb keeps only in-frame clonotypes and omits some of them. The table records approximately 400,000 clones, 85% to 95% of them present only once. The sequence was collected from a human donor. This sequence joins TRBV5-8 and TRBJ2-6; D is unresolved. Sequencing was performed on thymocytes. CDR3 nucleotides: TGTGCCAGCAGCTCGACAACAGTTTCTGGGGCCAACGTCCTGACTTTC. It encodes CASSSTTVSGANVLTF.